A selection of T cell receptor beta chains follows, all from one sample in a study of identical twins. TCRdb re-derived calls from the 5' RACE reads in MiXCR, one entry per CDR3 protein. Here the sample spans 350,000 to 450,000 distinct CDR3 sequences, less than 20% being singletons. The sequencing input was naive T cells sorted from blood. These receptors came from a man aged 50-59 years in good health. The CDR3 runs from the conserved cysteine through the conserved F or W. The D gene is left open where the match is weak. Size is stated for part of the rows, as once, few or many counts, or as a class when the clone is expanded.

many,TRBJ2-7,.,TRBV27,TGTGCCAGCCGGGGCGGGGCCACCTACGAGCAGTACTTC,CASRGGATYEQYF
many,TRBJ2-5,TRBD1,TRBV20-1,TGCAGTGCTTTGGACAGGTTCCAAGAGACCCAGTACTTC,CSALDRFQETQYF
many,TRBJ2-5,TRBD1,TRBV5-6,TGTGCCAGCAGCATCGGACAGGGAAGAGAGACCCAGTACTTC,CASSIGQGRETQYF
.,TRBJ2-1,.,TRBV5-1,TGCGCCAGCAGCCTCGGCGGCGGGAACTCCTACAATGAGCAGTTCTTC,CASSLGGGNSYNEQFF
many,TRBJ2-7,TRBD1,TRBV27,TGTGCCAGCAGTCCCGGACAGGGGTCGGCCTCACGGTACTTC,CASSPGQGSASRYF
many,TRBJ2-2,.,TRBV7-2,TGTGCCAGCAGCCTACGACAGATGGACACCGGGGAGCTGTTTTTT,CASSLRQMDTGELFF
.,TRBJ2-4,.,TRBV6-2/TRBV6-3,TGTGCCAGCAGTTCGCCGGGGCCAGCCAAAAACATTCAGTACTTC,CASSSPGPAKNIQYF
.,TRBJ1-5,TRBD1,TRBV19,TGTGCCAGTAGTACGGGGACAGGGGGGCTTCAGCCCCAGCATTTT,CASSTGTGGLQPQHF
many,TRBJ2-2,.,TRBV12-3/TRBV12-4,TGTGCCAGCAACCCGGACGGGATCCCCGGGGAGCTGTTTTTT,CASNPDGIPGELFF
.,TRBJ1-1,.,TRBV7-9,TGTGCCAGCAGCCGTTCGACGGGGGTTTTGAACACTGAAGCTTTCTTT,CASSRSTGVLNTEAFF
few,TRBJ2-7,.,TRBV11-2,TGTGCCAGCAGCGAGGGGACATACTACGAGCAGTACTTC,CASSEGTYYEQYF
once,TRBJ1-5,.,TRBV12-3/TRBV12-4,TGTGCCAGCAGTTCGCCCACCAGGGGAGGTCAGCCCCAGCATTTT,CASSSPTRGGQPQHF
few,TRBJ2-3,TRBD2,TRBV20-1,TGCAGTGCTAGAGGAGCGGGGGGGTTTCGAGATACGCAGTATTTT,CSARGAGGFRDTQYF
.,TRBJ1-2,TRBD1,TRBV7-2,TGTGCCAGCAGCTTAGGGACAGGGACGTATGGCTACACCTTC,CASSLGTGTYGYTF
many,TRBJ2-7,TRBD1,TRBV4-3,TGCGCCAGCAGCCAGAATACCGGACAGGACGAGCAGTACTTC,CASSQNTGQDEQYF
many,TRBJ1-2,.,TRBV28,TGTGCCAGCAGTCCCGGGAGTAACTATGGCTACACCTTC,CASSPGSNYGYTF
few,TRBJ2-1,.,TRBV5-1,TGCGCCAGCAGCTCCTTAGGGCAGGACACTGAGCAGTTCTTC,CASSSLGQDTEQFF
few,TRBJ2-7,.,TRBV7-9,TGTGCCAGCAGCCCCCGGGACGGGGCCTACGAGCAGTACTTC,CASSPRDGAYEQYF
many,TRBJ2-7,TRBD2,TRBV6-1,TGTGCCAGCAGAAGGACTAGCGGTCCCTACGAGCAGTACTTC,CASRRTSGPYEQYF
.,TRBJ2-1,TRBD2,TRBV7-3,TGTGCCAGCCCGCCTAGCGGCAGCTCCTACAATGAGCAGTTCTTC,CASPPSGSSYNEQFF
few,TRBJ2-3,TRBD2,TRBV5-1,TGCGCCAGCAGCAAAAGTCCGACGGACGGGGGGGCCTCAGATACGCAGTATTTT,CASSKSPTDGGASDTQYF
few,TRBJ1-6,.,TRBV4-1,TGCGCCAGCAGCCAAGATCCGGCCAGGGATTATTCACCCCTCCACTTT,CASSQDPARDYSPLHF
few,TRBJ2-7,TRBD1,TRBV27,TGTGCCAGCAGTCCGGACAGGTTCCTCTACGAGCAGTACTTC,CASSPDRFLYEQYF
.,TRBJ2-3,TRBD2,TRBV20-1,TGCAGTGCTGTTGGGGGGACTAGGCAAGATACGCAGTATTTT,CSAVGGTRQDTQYF
.,TRBJ2-5,TRBD2,TRBV29-1,TGCAGCGTTGCCTTAGCGGGAGGGACCGGTGCCCAGTACTTC,CSVALAGGTGAQYF
.,TRBJ2-1,TRBD2,TRBV7-2,TGTGCCAGCAGCTTAGCGGGACTAGCGGGAGCCAATGAGCAGTTCTTC,CASSLAGLAGANEQFF
.,TRBJ1-3,TRBD1,TRBV20-1,TGCAGTGCCTCCAGGGGACAGAACACCATATATTTT,CSASRGQNTIYF
few,TRBJ2-3,.,TRBV15,TGTGCCACCAGCAGAGATCTCCCCGGGAGAGGCCCAGATACGCAGTATTTT,CATSRDLPGRGPDTQYF
few,TRBJ2-1,TRBD1,TRBV7-9,TGTGCCAGCAGCTTGGGACAGGGGGCTTTTGAGCAGTTCTTC,CASSLGQGAFEQFF
few,TRBJ1-2,.,TRBV6-5,TGTGCCAGCAGTTACTCGTTTCACACCTCCTTCGAGAACTATGGCTACACCTTC,CASSYSFHTSFENYGYTF
many,TRBJ2-7,.,TRBV12-3/TRBV12-4,TGTGCCAGCAGCGCCGGGCCCTACGAGCAGTACTTC,CASSAGPYEQYF